These T cell receptor beta chains were read from a single sample in a study of neurological immune-mediated disorders. TCRdb passed the 5' RACE reads through MiXCR, listing each CDR3 protein once. The table lists tens of thousands of distinct CDR3 sequences, around 1.9% of them singletons. The sequenced sample consisted of PBMCs. These receptors all stem from a woman in her thirties or forties with multiple sclerosis. CDR3s include the opening cysteine and the closing phenylalanine or tryptophan. A D gene is named only where the DNA matches it firmly. The size entry is marked missing in some rows and otherwise reads once, few, many or a size class.

j_call d_call clone_size v_call cdr3_nt cdr3_aa
TRBJ2-2 . many TRBV27 TGTGCCAGCAGTTCCTTCTCCGGTACCGGGGAGCTGTTTTTT CASSSFSGTGELFF
TRBJ2-4 . many TRBV5-1 TGCGCCAGCAGCCCCCAGGACGGGTTCAAAAACATTCAGTACTTC CASSPQDGFKNIQYF
TRBJ2-1 TRBD2 many TRBV5-6 TGTGCCAGCAGCCCCTGGCGGGGGGGCCCCAATGAGCAGTTCTTC CASSPWRGGPNEQFF
TRBJ1-2 . many TRBV5-1 TGCGCCAGCAGCTTGAATATCGGATATGGCTACACCTTC CASSLNIGYGYTF
TRBJ1-2 TRBD1 many TRBV9 TGTGCCAGCAGCGTGGGGGACAGGAGATATGGCTACACCTTC CASSVGDRRYGYTF
TRBJ1-2 . many TRBV29-1 TGCAGCGTTGCCGGACGGGGGACGGGGGGCTACACCTTC CSVAGRGTGGYTF
TRBJ1-3 . many TRBV18 TGTGCCAGCTCACCAAGCGGGCCAAGCTCTGGAAACACCATATATTTT CASSPSGPSSGNTIYF
TRBJ2-2 . many TRBV12-3/TRBV12-4 TGTGCCAGCAGGACTGGGGGGGCGATCACCGGGGAGCTGTTTTTT CASRTGGAITGELFF
TRBJ2-3 TRBD1 many TRBV20-1 TGCAGTGCGGGCTCTACAGGGGGAACAGATACGCAGTATTTT CSAGSTGGTDTQYF
TRBJ1-4 . many TRBV5-1 TGCGCCAGCAGCCGGTCGGATAATGAAAAACTGTTTTTT CASSRSDNEKLFF
TRBJ2-1 TRBD2 many TRBV20-1 TGCAGTGCTAGAGATCTGAGCGGGGAATACAATGAGCAGTTCTTC CSARDLSGEYNEQFF
TRBJ2-3 TRBD2 many TRBV6-2/TRBV6-3 TGTGCCAGCAGTTACTCGGGTCCCACGGGAGGGACGCAGTATTTT CASSYSGPTGGTQYF
TRBJ1-6 . many TRBV7-8 TGTGCCAGCAGCTTATTCTATCGGGGTTCTTCACCCCTCCACTTT CASSLFYRGSSPLHF
TRBJ1-2 . many TRBV20-1 TGCAGTGCTAGATCGCCCCGAGGGCCTCGGGATGGCTACACCTTC CSARSPRGPRDGYTF
TRBJ2-2 . many TRBV12-3/TRBV12-4 TGTGCCAGCAGTTTTCAATCCGGGGAGCTGTTTTTT CASSFQSGELFF
TRBJ1-6 TRBD1 many TRBV20-1 TGCAGTGCTATCCGGGACAGGGCTAATTCACCCCTCCACTTT CSAIRDRANSPLHF
TRBJ1-6 . many TRBV20-1 TGCAGTGCTAGAGAGCTAAACCGAGGGGGGAGCTCCTATAATTCACCCCTCCACTTT CSARELNRGGSSYNSPLHF
TRBJ2-2 . few TRBV20-1 TGCAGTGATAGAGTCAAGGTGGACGGGGAGCTGTTTTTT CSDRVKVDGELFF
TRBJ1-6 . many TRBV6-5 TGTGCCAGCAGGCGCGGGATTGGTAATTCACCCCTCCACTTT CASRRGIGNSPLHF
TRBJ1-2 TRBD1 many TRBV30 TGTGCCTGGAGTGTCGGCAGGGGGATCTATGGCTACACCTTC CAWSVGRGIYGYTF
TRBJ2-3 . many TRBV7-2 TGTGCCAGCAGCTTAGAATTGGGCAGGGGTACGCAGTATTTT CASSLELGRGTQYF
TRBJ1-1 . . TRBV12-3/TRBV12-4 TGTGCCAGCAGTCCCGACCTGAACACTGAAGCTTTCTTT CASSPDLNTEAFF
TRBJ1-2 . many TRBV5-1 TGCGCCAGCAGCTCGTTTGACAGCGCCTATAACTATGGCTACACCTTC CASSSFDSAYNYGYTF
TRBJ2-3 TRBD1 many TRBV9 TGTGCCAGCAGCGTACCGAGAGGCCGACAGGGAAGGACAGATACGCAGTATTTT CASSVPRGRQGRTDTQYF
TRBJ2-7 . few TRBV20-1 TGCAGTGCTCCCCGGGTGGGGGGAGATCGCGAGCAGTACTTC CSAPRVGGDREQYF
TRBJ2-2 . many TRBV5-1 TGCGCCAGCAGCTCTGGGAACACCGGGGAGCTGTTTTTT CASSSGNTGELFF
TRBJ2-3 TRBD1 many TRBV12-3/TRBV12-4 TGTGCCAGCTGCCACCGGGACAGTAGGACGCAGTATTTT CASCHRDSRTQYF
TRBJ2-3 . many TRBV20-1 TGCAGTGCTATCGGGGGTTCTAGCACAGATACGCAGTATTTT CSAIGGSSTDTQYF
TRBJ2-5 TRBD2 many TRBV20-1 TGCAGTGCTATACTAGCGGGGCAAGAGACCCAGTACTTC CSAILAGQETQYF
TRBJ1-3 . many TRBV5-5 TGTGCCAGCTTTCGAGGAGGCGGAAACACCATATATTTT CASFRGGGNTIYF
TRBJ1-1 . many TRBV5-6 TGTGCCAGCAGCTTCGAGGGGAACACTGAAGCTTTCTTT CASSFEGNTEAFF
TRBJ2-3 TRBD2 many TRBV5-1 TGCGCCAGCAGCGGGGGACTAGAGACAGTAGGTACGCAGTATTTT CASSGGLETVGTQYF
TRBJ1-2 . many TRBV20-1 TGCAGTGCTAACGTTCAGGGGCCCTCCTATGGCTACACCTTC CSANVQGPSYGYTF
TRBJ2-1 . medium-sized TRBV29-1 TGCAGCGTTGTGGACTGGGGAGGCGCCTACAATGAGCAGTTCTTC CSVVDWGGAYNEQFF
TRBJ2-7 . many TRBV6-5 TGTGCCAGCAGTTCATACACCTACGAGCAGTACTTC CASSSYTYEQYF
TRBJ2-5 . many TRBV7-8 TGTGCCAGCAGTTTCCGGGTTTTAAGAGAGCGAGAGACCCAGTACTTC CASSFRVLRERETQYF
TRBJ2-1 TRBD1 many TRBV6-6 TGTGCCAGCAGATCAGGACAGGGGACGTTATTGGTATACAATGAGCAGTTCTTC CASRSGQGTLLVYNEQFF
TRBJ2-7 TRBD1 many TRBV7-2 TGTGCCAGCAGCTTAGTAGGGGGCAGGGGCGGCTACGAGCAGTACTTC CASSLVGGRGGYEQYF
TRBJ2-7 TRBD1 many TRBV20-1 TGCAGTGCTGGGCAGGGGGCCCCCGAGCAGTACTTC CSAGQGAPEQYF
TRBJ1-2 . many TRBV27 TGTGCCAGCAGCCCTAGTGCCCCTGAGGCTAACTATGGCTACACCTTC CASSPSAPEANYGYTF
TRBJ1-5 TRBD1 many TRBV24-1 TGTGCCACCAGTGACAGGACAGGGCCAGGTCAGCCCCAGCATTTT CATSDRTGPGQPQHF
TRBJ1-1 . many TRBV3-1 TGTGCCAGCAGCCAAGATCAAGTAATGGCTTTCTTT CASSQDQVMAFF
TRBJ1-2 . many TRBV5-1 TGCGCCAGCAGCGAAGGGGCAGGGAACTATGGCTACACCTTC CASSEGAGNYGYTF
TRBJ2-7 . many TRBV7-9 TGTGCCAGCAGCTTATCGGGGTTACCCTACGAGCAGTACTTC CASSLSGLPYEQYF
TRBJ1-1 . many TRBV5-1 TGCGCCAGCAGCCCGGACCGACCGAACACTGAAGCTTTCTTT CASSPDRPNTEAFF